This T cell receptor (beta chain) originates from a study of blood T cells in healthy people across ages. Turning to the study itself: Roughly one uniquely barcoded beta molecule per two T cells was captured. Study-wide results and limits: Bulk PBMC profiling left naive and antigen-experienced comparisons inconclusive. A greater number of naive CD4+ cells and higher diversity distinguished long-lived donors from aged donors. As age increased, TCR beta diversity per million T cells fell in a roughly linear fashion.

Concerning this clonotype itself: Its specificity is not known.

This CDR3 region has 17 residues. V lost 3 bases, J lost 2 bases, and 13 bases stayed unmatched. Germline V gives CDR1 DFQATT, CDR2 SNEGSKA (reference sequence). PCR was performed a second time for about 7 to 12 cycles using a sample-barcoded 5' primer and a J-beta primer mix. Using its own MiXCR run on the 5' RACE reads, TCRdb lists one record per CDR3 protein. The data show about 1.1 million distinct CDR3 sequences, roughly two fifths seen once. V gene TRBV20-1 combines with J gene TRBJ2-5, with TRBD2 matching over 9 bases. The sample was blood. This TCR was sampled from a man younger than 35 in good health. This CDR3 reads CSARDSVLAGRQETQYF. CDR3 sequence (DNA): TGCAGTGCTAGGGATTCGGTCCTAGCGGGGAGACAAGAGACCCAGTACTTC.